This T cell receptor beta chain came from a study of blood T cell repertoires in COVID-19 (dated by TCRdb to 2018 to 2021). Describing the broader study: Collaborator samples came from the United States, Italy and Spain and covered acute and convalescent phases of COVID-19. Samples were obtained from the ongoing ImmuneRACE study (first 160 participants) and from approximately 1,200 subjects provided by 6 global collaborators. The repertoires were released in a freely available public database meant as a resource for research on the immune response to SARS-CoV-2. Deeply sampled blood TCRbeta repertoires from subjects exposed to, actively infected with, or recovered from COVID-19 were included in the dataset. Sample metadata almost always included a de-identified subject ID, COVID-19 status, age in years and sex. Where available, HLA class I and class II types were obtained from metadata supplied by the sample provider rather than from assay-based typing. The material from the prospective study consisted of cDNA or gDNA derived from T cells, B-cell-depleted T cells, or PBMCs. General findings and caveats noted by the study authors: Clinical and demographic metadata were provided uncurated, with the amount varying by source and participant.

About this clone itself: The specificity of this receptor is unknown. No clone much larger than this one lies a single base away; base qualities are absent.

The collaborating institutions used their own protocols to collect whole blood in K2EDTA tubes. For TCRbeta analysis, collaborators shipped samples as frozen whole blood, isolated PBMCs, or DNA extracted from either of those sample types. TCRbeta CDR3 regions were amplified from genomic DNA using the immunoSEQ Assay, a bias-controlled multiplex PCR. The paper's data handling went like this. Nucleated cell counts per sample were estimated from amplification of reference gene primers within the assay. To quantify the absolute abundance of each unique TCRbeta CDR3 rearrangement, sequence reads were collapsed and filtered. Productive Simpson clonality was computed per sample as the square root of Simpson's diversity index over productive rearrangements. Sourced from immuneACCESS, this table was stored by TCRdb with only in-frame sequences that have V and J called. A share of the clones is absent; for the studies checked, an unresolved V gene accounts for under half, and the remainder has no known explanation. D and trimming were read from the DNA, whereas the V and J calls and clone size are those reported in that table. The sample records 240,000 or so clones, around 80% of which are singletons. The ten largest clonotypes hold 3.4% of the sample.

CDR3 length: 13 amino acids, cysteine to phenylalanine. This entry keeps only the CDR3 DNA: 39 bases, framed from base 1. Per the germline V gene, KGHDR is the CDR1 and SFDVKD is the CDR2. Trimming removed 1 base from V and 8 bases from J, leaving 10 bases between the germline ends. The chain is assembled from TRBV24-1 and TRBJ1-2; a confident D gene designation cannot be given. This clonotype was obtained from a woman younger than 35 with acute or convalescent COVID-19. The sample taken for sequencing was peripheral blood. The CDR3 region reads CATSDFGGKGYTF. The nucleotide sequence reads TGTGCCACCAGTGATTTCGGAGGGAAAGGCTACACCTTC.